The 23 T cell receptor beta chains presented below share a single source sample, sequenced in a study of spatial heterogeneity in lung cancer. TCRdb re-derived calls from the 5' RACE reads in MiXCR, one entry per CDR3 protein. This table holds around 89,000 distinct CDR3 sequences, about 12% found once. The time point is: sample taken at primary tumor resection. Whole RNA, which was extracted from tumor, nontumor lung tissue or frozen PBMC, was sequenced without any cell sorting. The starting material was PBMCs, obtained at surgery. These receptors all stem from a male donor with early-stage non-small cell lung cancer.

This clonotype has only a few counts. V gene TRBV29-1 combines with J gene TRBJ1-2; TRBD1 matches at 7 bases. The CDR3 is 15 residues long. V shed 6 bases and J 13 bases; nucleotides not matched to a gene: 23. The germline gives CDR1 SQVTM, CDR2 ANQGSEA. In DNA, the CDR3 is TGCAGCGTGCCCCTGAAGACAGGGAGTTATGTAACGACCACCTTC. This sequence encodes CSVPLKTGSYVTTTF. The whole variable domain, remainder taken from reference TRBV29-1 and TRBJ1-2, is SAVISQKPSRDICQRGTSLTIQCQVDSQVTMMFWYRQQPGQSLTLIATANQGSEATYESGFVIDKFPISRPNLTFSTLTVSNMSPEDSSIYLCSVPLKTGSYVTTTFGSGTRLTVV.

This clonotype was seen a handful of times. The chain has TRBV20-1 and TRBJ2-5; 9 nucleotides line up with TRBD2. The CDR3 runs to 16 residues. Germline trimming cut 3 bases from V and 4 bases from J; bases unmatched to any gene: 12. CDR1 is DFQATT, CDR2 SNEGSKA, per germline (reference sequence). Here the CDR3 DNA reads TGCAGTGCTAGTGCTCAAATGAGCGGGAGGAGAGAGACCCAGTACTTC. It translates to CSASAQMSGRRETQYF.

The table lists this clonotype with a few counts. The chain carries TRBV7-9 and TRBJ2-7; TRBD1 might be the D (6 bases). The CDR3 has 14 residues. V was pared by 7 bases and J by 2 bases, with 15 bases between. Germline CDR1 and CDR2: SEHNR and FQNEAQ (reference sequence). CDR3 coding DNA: TGTGCCAGCACCCCGGACAGTACCGCCTACGAGCAGTACTTC. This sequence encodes CASTPDSTAYEQYF. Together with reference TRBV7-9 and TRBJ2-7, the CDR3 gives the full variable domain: DTGVSQNPRHKITKRGQNVTFRCDPISEHNRLYWYRQTLGQGPEFLTYFQNEAQLEKSRLLSDRFSAERPKGSFSTLEIQRTEQGDSAMYLCASTPDSTAYEQYFGPGTRLTVT.

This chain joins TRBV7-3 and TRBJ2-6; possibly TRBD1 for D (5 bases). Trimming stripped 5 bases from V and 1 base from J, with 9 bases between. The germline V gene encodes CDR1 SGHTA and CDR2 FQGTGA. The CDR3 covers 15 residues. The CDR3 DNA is TGTGCCAGCAGCCTAGACAGATCTGGGGCCAACGTCCTGACTTTC. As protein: CASSLDRSGANVLTF.

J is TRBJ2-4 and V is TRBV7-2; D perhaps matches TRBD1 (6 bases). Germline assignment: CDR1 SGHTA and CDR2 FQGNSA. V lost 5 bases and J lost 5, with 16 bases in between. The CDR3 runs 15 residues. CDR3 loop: CASSPKTGDQNIQYF. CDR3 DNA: TGTGCCAGCAGCCCAAAGACAGGTGATCAAAACATTCAGTACTTC.

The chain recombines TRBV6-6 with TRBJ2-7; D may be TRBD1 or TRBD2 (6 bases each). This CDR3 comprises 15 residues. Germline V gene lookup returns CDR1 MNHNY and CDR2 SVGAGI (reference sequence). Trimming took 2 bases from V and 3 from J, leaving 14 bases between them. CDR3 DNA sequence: TGTGCCAGCAGTTACATGGCCCGGGGGCACTACGAGCAGTACTTC. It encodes CASSYMARGHYEQYF.

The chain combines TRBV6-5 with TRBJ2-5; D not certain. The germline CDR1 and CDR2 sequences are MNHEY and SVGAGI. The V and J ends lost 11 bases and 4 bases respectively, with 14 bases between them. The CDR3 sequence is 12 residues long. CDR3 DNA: TGTGCCCCCCCCGCGGAAATAGAGACCCAGTACTTC. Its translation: CAPPAEIETQYF.

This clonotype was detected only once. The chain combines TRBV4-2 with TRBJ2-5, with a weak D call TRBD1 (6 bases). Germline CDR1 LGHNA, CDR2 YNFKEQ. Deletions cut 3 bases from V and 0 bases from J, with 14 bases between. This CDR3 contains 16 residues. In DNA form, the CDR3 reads TGTGCCAGCAGCCAGGGGAGACAGGCGCACCAAGAGACCCAGTACTTC. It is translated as CASSQGRQAHQETQYF.

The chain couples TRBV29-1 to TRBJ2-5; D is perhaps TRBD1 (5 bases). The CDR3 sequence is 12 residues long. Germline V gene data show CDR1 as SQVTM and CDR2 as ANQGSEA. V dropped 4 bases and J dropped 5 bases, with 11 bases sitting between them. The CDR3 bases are TGCAGCGTTGTGGTCCCAGGGGAGACCCAGTACTTC. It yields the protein CSVVVPGETQYF.

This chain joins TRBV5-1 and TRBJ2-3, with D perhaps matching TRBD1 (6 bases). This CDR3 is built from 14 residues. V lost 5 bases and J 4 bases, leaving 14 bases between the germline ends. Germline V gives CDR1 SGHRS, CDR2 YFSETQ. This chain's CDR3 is CASRQGSPPDTQYF. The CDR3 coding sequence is TGCGCCAGCAGACAGGGTTCACCCCCAGATACGCAGTATTTT.

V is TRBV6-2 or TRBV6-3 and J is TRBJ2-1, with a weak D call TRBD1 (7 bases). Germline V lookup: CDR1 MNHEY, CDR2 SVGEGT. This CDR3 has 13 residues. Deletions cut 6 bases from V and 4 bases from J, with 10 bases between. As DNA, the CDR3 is TGTGCCAGCAGGGAGGGACAGTACAATGAGCAGTTCTTC. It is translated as CASREGQYNEQFF.

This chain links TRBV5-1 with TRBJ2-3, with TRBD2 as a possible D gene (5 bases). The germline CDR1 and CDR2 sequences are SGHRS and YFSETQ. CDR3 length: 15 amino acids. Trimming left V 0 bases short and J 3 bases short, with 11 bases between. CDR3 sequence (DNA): TGCGCCAGCAGCTTGGAATCGGGGAGTACAGATACGCAGTATTTT. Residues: CASSLESGSTDTQYF.

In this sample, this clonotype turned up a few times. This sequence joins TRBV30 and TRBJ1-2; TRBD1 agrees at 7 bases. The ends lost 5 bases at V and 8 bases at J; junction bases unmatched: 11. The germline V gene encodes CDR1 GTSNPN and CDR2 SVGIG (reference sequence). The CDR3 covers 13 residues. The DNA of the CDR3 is TGTGCCTGGGGTGGCGACAGGGCAGGCGGCTACACCTTC. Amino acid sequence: CAWGGDRAGGYTF.

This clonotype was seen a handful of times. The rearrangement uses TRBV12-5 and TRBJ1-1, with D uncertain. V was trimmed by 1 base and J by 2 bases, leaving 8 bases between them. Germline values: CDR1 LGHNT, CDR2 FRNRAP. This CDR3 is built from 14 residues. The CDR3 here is CASGLEGINTEAFF. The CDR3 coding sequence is TGTGCTAGTGGTTTGGAGGGAATTAACACTGAAGCTTTCTTT.

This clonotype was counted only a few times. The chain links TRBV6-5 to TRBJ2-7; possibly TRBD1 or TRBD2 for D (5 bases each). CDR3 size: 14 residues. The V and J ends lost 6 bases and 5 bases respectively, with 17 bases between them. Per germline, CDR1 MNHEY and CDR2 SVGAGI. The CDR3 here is CASSRPGRRNEQYF. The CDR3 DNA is TGTGCCAGCAGCCGCCCGGGGCGCAGAAACGAGCAGTACTTC.

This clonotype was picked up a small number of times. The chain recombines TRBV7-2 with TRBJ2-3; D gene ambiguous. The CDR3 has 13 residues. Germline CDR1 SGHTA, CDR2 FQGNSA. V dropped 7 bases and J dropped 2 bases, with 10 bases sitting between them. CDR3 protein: CASTPGYTDTQYF. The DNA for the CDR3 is TGTGCCAGCACCCCGGGCTACACAGATACGCAGTATTTT.

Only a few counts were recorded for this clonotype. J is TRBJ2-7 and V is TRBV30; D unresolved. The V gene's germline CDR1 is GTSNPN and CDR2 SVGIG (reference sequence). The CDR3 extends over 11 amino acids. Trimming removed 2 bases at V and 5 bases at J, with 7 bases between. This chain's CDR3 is CAWSRRNEQYF. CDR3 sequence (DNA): TGTGCCTGGAGTCGCAGAAACGAGCAGTACTTC.

The CDR3 DNA reads as TGCGCCAGCAGTGACCCAGTCGAAGAGACCCAGTACTTC. Residues: CASSDPVEETQYF. The V and J genes are TRBV10-1 and TRBJ2-5, with D unresolved. CDR3 length equals 13 residues. Germline loops: CDR1 WNHNN, CDR2 SYGVQD (reference sequence). The V end lost 3 bases, the J end lost 3 bases, and 8 bases lay between the germline ends.

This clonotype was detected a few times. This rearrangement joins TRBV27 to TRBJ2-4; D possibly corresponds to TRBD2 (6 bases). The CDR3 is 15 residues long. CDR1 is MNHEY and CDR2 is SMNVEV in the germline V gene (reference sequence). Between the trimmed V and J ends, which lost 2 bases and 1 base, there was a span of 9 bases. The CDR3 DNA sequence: TGTGCCAGCAGTTTAGCGGGGAACGCCAAAAACATTCAGTACTTC. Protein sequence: CASSLAGNAKNIQYF.

CDR3 loop: CASSLADSYRGYTF. CDR3 nucleotides: TGCGCCAGCAGCTTGGCGGACAGCTATCGAGGTTACACCTTC. The chain carries TRBV5-1 and TRBJ1-2, with D possibly being TRBD1 (6 bases). Germline CDR1 and CDR2: SGHRS and YFSETQ. V was clipped by 0 bases and J by 11 bases, with 17 bases between them. This CDR3 is built from 14 residues.

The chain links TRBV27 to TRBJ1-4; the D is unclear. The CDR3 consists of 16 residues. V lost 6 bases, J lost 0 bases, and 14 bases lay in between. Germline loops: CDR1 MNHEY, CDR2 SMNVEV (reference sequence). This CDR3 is CASRRTWRATNEKLFF. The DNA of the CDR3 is TGTGCCAGCAGAAGGACGTGGCGGGCAACTAATGAAAAACTGTTTTTT.

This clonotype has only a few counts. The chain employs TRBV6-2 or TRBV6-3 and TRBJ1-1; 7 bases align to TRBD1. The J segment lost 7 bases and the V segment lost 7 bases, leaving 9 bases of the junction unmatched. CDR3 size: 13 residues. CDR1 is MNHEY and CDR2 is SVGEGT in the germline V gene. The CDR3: CASTPTGQGEAFF. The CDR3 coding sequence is TGTGCCAGCACCCCGACAGGGCAAGGTGAAGCTTTCTTT.

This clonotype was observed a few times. The CDR3 here is CASSSEEDTEAFF. The CDR3 DNA reads TGTGCCAGCAGTTCCGAGGAGGACACTGAAGCTTTCTTT. The V gene is TRBV6-2 or TRBV6-3, the J gene TRBJ1-1; no clear D gene. The CDR3 totals 13 residues. Germline V gene sequence: CDR1 MNHEY, CDR2 SVGEGT. Trimming pared 4 bases from V and 3 bases from J, leaving 9 bases between.